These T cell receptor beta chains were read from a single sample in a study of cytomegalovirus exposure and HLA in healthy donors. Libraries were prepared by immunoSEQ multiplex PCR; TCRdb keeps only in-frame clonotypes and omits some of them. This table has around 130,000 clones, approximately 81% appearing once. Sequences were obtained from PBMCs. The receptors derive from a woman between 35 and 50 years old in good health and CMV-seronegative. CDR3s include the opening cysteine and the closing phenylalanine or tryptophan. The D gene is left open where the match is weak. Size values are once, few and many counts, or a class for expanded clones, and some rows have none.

cdr3_aa: CASSSTSGSYEQYF
cdr3_nt: TGCGCCAGCAGCTCGACTAGCGGGAGCTACGAGCAGTACTTC
clone_size: -
j_call: TRBJ2-7
v_call: TRBV5-1
d_call: TRBD2

cdr3_aa: CASSDRVNTEAFF
cdr3_nt: TGCGCCAGCAGCGACAGGGTGAACACTGAAGCTTTCTTT
clone_size: -
j_call: TRBJ1-1
v_call: TRBV5-1
d_call: TRBD1

cdr3_aa: CASSSTSGVGEQYF
cdr3_nt: TGCGCCAGCAGCTCCACTAGCGGGGTCGGGGAGCAGTACTTC
clone_size: -
j_call: TRBJ2-7
v_call: TRBV5-1
d_call: TRBD2

cdr3_aa: CASSLVSGEGNTEAFF
cdr3_nt: TGTGCCAGCAGCTTAGTTTCCGGGGAAGGGAACACTGAAGCTTTCTTT
clone_size: -
j_call: TRBJ1-1
v_call: TRBV11-2
d_call: -

cdr3_aa: CASSGTGTGGWGETQYF
cdr3_nt: TGTGCCAGCAGTGGAACCGGGACAGGGGGGTGGGGAGAGACCCAGTACTTC
clone_size: -
j_call: TRBJ2-5
v_call: TRBV28
d_call: TRBD1

cdr3_aa: CASSDYGQRNQPQHF
cdr3_nt: TGTGCCAGCAGTGATTACGGACAGAGAAATCAGCCCCAGCATTTT
clone_size: -
j_call: TRBJ1-5
v_call: TRBV2
d_call: -

cdr3_aa: CASSLSTGIPRVYEQYF
cdr3_nt: TGTGCCAGCAGCTTATCGACAGGGATCCCTAGAGTTTACGAGCAGTACTTC
clone_size: -
j_call: TRBJ2-7
v_call: TRBV11-2
d_call: TRBD1

cdr3_aa: CASSPQVSLGQIYGYTF
cdr3_nt: TGTGCCAGCAGCCCTCAAGTTAGCTTGGGACAGATCTATGGCTACACCTTC
clone_size: -
j_call: TRBJ1-2
v_call: TRBV14
d_call: TRBD1

cdr3_aa: CASSLSTGYTEAFF
cdr3_nt: TGTGCCAGCAGTTTATCGACAGGGTACACTGAAGCTTTCTTT
clone_size: few
j_call: TRBJ1-1
v_call: TRBV27
d_call: TRBD1

cdr3_aa: CSARESYEQYF
cdr3_nt: TGCAGTGCTAGAGAATCCTACGAGCAGTACTTC
clone_size: -
j_call: TRBJ2-7
v_call: TRBV20-1
d_call: -

cdr3_aa: CASSLGETNGYTF
cdr3_nt: TGCGCCAGCAGCTTGGGGGAGACAAATGGCTACACCTTC
clone_size: -
j_call: TRBJ1-2
v_call: TRBV5-1
d_call: -

cdr3_aa: CASSEVRTPRRANEQFF
cdr3_nt: TGTGCCAGCAGTGAAGTAAGGACCCCGAGGCGGGCCAATGAGCAGTTCTTC
clone_size: -
j_call: TRBJ2-1
v_call: TRBV6-1
d_call: -

cdr3_aa: CASSVGTSATEAFF
cdr3_nt: TGTGCCAGCAGCGTAGGGACATCTGCGACTGAAGCTTTCTTT
clone_size: -
j_call: TRBJ1-1
v_call: TRBV9
d_call: -

cdr3_aa: CASSEATSGSVHQETQYF
cdr3_nt: TGCGCCAGCAGCGAAGCGACTAGCGGGAGTGTGCACCAAGAGACCCAGTACTTC
clone_size: -
j_call: TRBJ2-5
v_call: TRBV4-3
d_call: TRBD2

cdr3_aa: CALRGGSGELFF
cdr3_nt: TGTGCCTTACGGGGGGGGTCCGGGGAGCTGTTTTTT
clone_size: few
j_call: TRBJ2-2
v_call: TRBV6-7
d_call: TRBD2

cdr3_aa: CASSRGQGAAFF
cdr3_nt: TGTGCCAGTAGTAGGGGGCAAGGGGCAGCTTTCTTT
clone_size: -
j_call: TRBJ1-1
v_call: TRBV19
d_call: -

cdr3_aa: CASSIGQGSPYEQYF
cdr3_nt: TGTGCCAGTAGCATCGGACAGGGGAGTCCCTACGAGCAGTACTTC
clone_size: -
j_call: TRBJ2-7
v_call: TRBV19
d_call: TRBD1

cdr3_aa: CASSPGPSGYNEQFF
cdr3_nt: TGTGCCAGCAGTCCAGGACCGAGCGGTTACAATGAGCAGTTCTTC
clone_size: -
j_call: TRBJ2-1
v_call: TRBV11-2
d_call: -

cdr3_aa: CASSLRGSGPNYGYTF
cdr3_nt: TGCGCCAGCAGCTTGAGGGGGTCAGGACCTAACTATGGCTACACCTTC
clone_size: -
j_call: TRBJ1-2
v_call: TRBV5-1
d_call: -

cdr3_aa: CASSPVLDEQFF
cdr3_nt: TGCGCCAGCAGCCCGGTTCTTGATGAGCAGTTCTTC
clone_size: -
j_call: TRBJ2-1
v_call: TRBV5-1
d_call: -

cdr3_aa: CASNRDHNSPLHF
cdr3_nt: TGTGCCAGCAACAGGGACCATAATTCACCCCTCCACTTT
clone_size: -
j_call: TRBJ1-6
v_call: TRBV2
d_call: -

cdr3_aa: CASSLGRVEAGELFF
cdr3_nt: TGTGCCAGCAGCTTAGGCAGGGTCGAGGCCGGGGAGCTGTTTTTT
clone_size: once
j_call: TRBJ2-2
v_call: TRBV7-8
d_call: -

cdr3_aa: CASSLSGRASTDTQYF
cdr3_nt: TGTGCCAGCAGTTTGAGTGGGAGGGCAAGCACAGATACGCAGTATTTT
clone_size: -
j_call: TRBJ2-3
v_call: TRBV28
d_call: TRBD2

cdr3_aa: CASSPSPSGGARVTDTQYF
cdr3_nt: TGTGCCAGCTCACCAAGTCCTAGCGGGGGGGCCCGGGTCACAGATACGCAGTATTTT
clone_size: -
j_call: TRBJ2-3
v_call: TRBV18
d_call: TRBD2

cdr3_aa: CASSLLRGAYGYTF
cdr3_nt: TGTGCCAGCAGTTTATTACGGGGGGCATATGGCTACACCTTC
clone_size: once
j_call: TRBJ1-2
v_call: TRBV28
d_call: -

cdr3_aa: CASKLADRGPYEQYF
cdr3_nt: TGTGCCAGCAAGCTAGCGGACAGGGGCCCCTACGAGCAGTACTTC
clone_size: -
j_call: TRBJ2-7
v_call: TRBV6-6
d_call: TRBD1

cdr3_aa: CTRIREGETQYF
cdr3_nt: TGCACCAGAATCAGGGAGGGCGAGACCCAGTACTTC
clone_size: once
j_call: TRBJ2-5
v_call: TRBV1
d_call: -

cdr3_aa: CASRRRGESNQPQHF
cdr3_nt: TGTGCCAGTCGGCGGCGGGGAGAGAGCAATCAGCCCCAGCATTTT
clone_size: -
j_call: TRBJ1-5
v_call: TRBV19
d_call: -

cdr3_aa: CASSLGGGRSNEQYF
cdr3_nt: TGTGCCAGCAGCTTAGGGGGCGGGAGAAGCAACGAGCAGTACTTC
clone_size: once
j_call: TRBJ2-7
v_call: TRBV7-2
d_call: TRBD2

cdr3_aa: CASSFLWSGSGDGYTF
cdr3_nt: TGTGCCAGCAGCTTCCTCTGGTCGGGGAGTGGAGATGGCTACACCTTC
clone_size: -
j_call: TRBJ1-2
v_call: TRBV7-9
d_call: -

cdr3_aa: CASSLTGRNEQYF
cdr3_nt: TGTGCCAGCAGCTTGACAGGGAGGAACGAGCAGTACTTC
clone_size: -
j_call: TRBJ2-7
v_call: TRBV7-9
d_call: -

cdr3_aa: CASSQEGQGGTEAFF
cdr3_nt: TGTGCCAGCAGCCAAGAAGGGCAGGGGGGCACTGAAGCTTTCTTT
clone_size: -
j_call: TRBJ1-1
v_call: TRBV4-2
d_call: TRBD1

cdr3_aa: CASSMDRGRSNYGYTF
cdr3_nt: TGTGCCAGTAGTATGGACAGGGGTAGGTCTAACTATGGCTACACCTTC
clone_size: -
j_call: TRBJ1-2
v_call: TRBV19
d_call: TRBD1

cdr3_aa: CASSLNAGRGTDTQYF
cdr3_nt: TGTGCCAGCAGCCTTAACGCGGGGCGGGGGACAGATACGCAGTATTTT
clone_size: -
j_call: TRBJ2-3
v_call: TRBV7-9
d_call: TRBD2

cdr3_aa: CASSLTIGNEQYF
cdr3_nt: TGTGCCAGCAGCCTGACTATCGGCAACGAGCAGTACTTC
clone_size: -
j_call: TRBJ2-7
v_call: TRBV5-4
d_call: -

cdr3_aa: CASSPHYSSYEQYF
cdr3_nt: TGTGCCAGCAGCCCCCACTATAGCTCCTACGAGCAGTACTTC
clone_size: once
j_call: TRBJ2-7
v_call: TRBV5-8
d_call: -

cdr3_aa: CASSDGLAKNIQYF
cdr3_nt: TGTGCCAGCAGTGACGGACTAGCCAAAAACATTCAGTACTTC
clone_size: -
j_call: TRBJ2-4
v_call: TRBV6-1
d_call: -

cdr3_aa: CASSSYGNQPQHF
cdr3_nt: TGTGCCAGCAGTTCTTACGGTAATCAGCCCCAGCATTTT
clone_size: -
j_call: TRBJ1-5
v_call: TRBV28
d_call: -

cdr3_aa: CASSPRDNNNEQFF
cdr3_nt: TGCGCCAGCAGCCCCCGGGACAACAACAATGAGCAGTTCTTC
clone_size: -
j_call: TRBJ2-1
v_call: TRBV4-1
d_call: -

cdr3_aa: CASSSSAGGKYF
cdr3_nt: TGTGCCAGCAGTAGCAGTGCAGGGGGGAAGTACTTC
clone_size: -
j_call: TRBJ2-4
v_call: TRBV28
d_call: -

cdr3_aa: CASSLSVYTDTQYF
cdr3_nt: TGTGCCAGCAGCTTGTCGGTATACACAGATACGCAGTATTTT
clone_size: once
j_call: TRBJ2-3
v_call: TRBV5-6
d_call: -

cdr3_aa: CASLGGGKQYF
cdr3_nt: TGTGCCAGTCTTGGTGGGGGGAAGCAGTACTTC
clone_size: -
j_call: TRBJ2-7
v_call: TRBV28
d_call: -

cdr3_aa: CASSLDQGGLSYEQYF
cdr3_nt: TGCGCCAGCAGCTTGGATCAGGGCGGCCTCTCCTACGAGCAGTACTTC
clone_size: -
j_call: TRBJ2-7
v_call: TRBV5-1
d_call: -